This TCR beta chain was retrieved from a study of T cells after yellow fever vaccination. Across the study: Each low-cell-number fraction was prepared by means of SMART-Seq v4 Ultra Low Input.

This clonotype has just a few counts. The antigen remains undetermined. MiXCR, run by TCRdb on the 5' RACE reads, gives a single entry per CDR3 protein. The data contain 250,000 to 350,000 distinct CDR3 sequences, around 6.8% of them singletons. Findings and limits, study-wide: Abundant clonotypes from the bulk population could have been carried over as contaminants into FACS-sorted repertoires. Detected again after the booster were most primary-vaccination clones, at 95% to 97% CD4 and 70% to 90% CD8. The secondary T-cell response peaked on day 5, not day 15, but was weaker.

CDR1 is MGHRA, CDR2 YSYEKL, per germline. V dropped 5 bases and J dropped 6; count of bases not matched to a gene: 9. CDR3 length: 15 residues. The rearrangement joins TRBV4-1 to TRBJ2-5, with 10 bases identical to TRBD1. The source is a man in his late teens or twenties who received the YFV17D yellow fever vaccine. Source: PBMCs, taken 45 days after the first yellow fever vaccination. In nucleotides, the CDR3 is TGCGCCAGCAGCGACCGGGACAGGGGCGTAAAGACCCAGTACTTC. This codes for CASSDRDRGVKTQYF.